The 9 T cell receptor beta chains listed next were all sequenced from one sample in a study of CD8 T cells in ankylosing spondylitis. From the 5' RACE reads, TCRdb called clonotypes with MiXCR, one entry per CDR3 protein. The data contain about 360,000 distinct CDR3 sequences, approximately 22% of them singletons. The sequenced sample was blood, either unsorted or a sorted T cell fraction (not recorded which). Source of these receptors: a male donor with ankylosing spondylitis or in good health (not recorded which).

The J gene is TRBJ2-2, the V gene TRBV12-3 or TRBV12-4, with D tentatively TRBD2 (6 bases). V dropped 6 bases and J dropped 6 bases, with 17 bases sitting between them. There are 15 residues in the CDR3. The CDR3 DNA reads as TGTGCCAGCAGCGTCGTGCCCTCGGGGGCCGGGGAGCTGTTTTTT. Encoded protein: CASSVVPSGAGELFF.

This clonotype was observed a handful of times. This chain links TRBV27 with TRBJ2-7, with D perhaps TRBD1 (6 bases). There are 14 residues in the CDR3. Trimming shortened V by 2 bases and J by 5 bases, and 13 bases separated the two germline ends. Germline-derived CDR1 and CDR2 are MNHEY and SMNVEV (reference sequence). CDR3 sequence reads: CASSLQGTFNEQYF. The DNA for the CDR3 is TGTGCCAGCAGTTTACAGGGGACGTTTAACGAGCAGTACTTC.

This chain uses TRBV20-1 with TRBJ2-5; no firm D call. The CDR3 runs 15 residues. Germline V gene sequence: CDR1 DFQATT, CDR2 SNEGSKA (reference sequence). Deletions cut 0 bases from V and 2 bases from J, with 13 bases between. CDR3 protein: CSARDLLNLQETQYF. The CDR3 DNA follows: TGCAGTGCTAGAGATCTTCTAAATCTTCAAGAGACCCAGTACTTC.

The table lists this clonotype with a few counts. CDR3: CASSSMRYTEAFF. For the CDR3, the DNA is TGTGCCAGCAGTTCCATGAGGTACACTGAAGCTTTCTTT. The chain recombines TRBV12-3 or TRBV12-4 with TRBJ1-1; D not resolved. Trimming left V 4 bases short and J 3 bases short, with 9 bases between. The CDR3 runs 13 residues.

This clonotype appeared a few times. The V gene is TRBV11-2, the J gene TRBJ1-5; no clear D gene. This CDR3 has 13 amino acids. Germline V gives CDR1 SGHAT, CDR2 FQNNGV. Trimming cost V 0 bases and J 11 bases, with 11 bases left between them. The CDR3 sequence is CASSLETGMAQHF. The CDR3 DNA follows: TGTGCCAGCAGCTTAGAAACCGGAATGGCCCAGCATTTT.

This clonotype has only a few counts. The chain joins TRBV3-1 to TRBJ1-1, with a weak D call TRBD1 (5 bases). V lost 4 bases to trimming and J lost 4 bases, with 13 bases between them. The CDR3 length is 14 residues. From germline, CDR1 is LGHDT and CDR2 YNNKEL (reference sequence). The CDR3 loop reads CASSRISRVTEAFF. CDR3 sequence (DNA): TGTGCCAGCAGCCGGATCTCCAGGGTCACTGAAGCTTTCTTT. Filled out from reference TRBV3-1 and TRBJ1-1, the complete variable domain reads DTAVSQTPKYLVTQMGNDKSIKCEQNLGHDTMYWYKQDSKKFLKIMFSYNNKELIINETVPNRFSPKSPDKAHLNLHINSLELGDSAVYFCASSRISRVTEAFFGQGTRLTVV.

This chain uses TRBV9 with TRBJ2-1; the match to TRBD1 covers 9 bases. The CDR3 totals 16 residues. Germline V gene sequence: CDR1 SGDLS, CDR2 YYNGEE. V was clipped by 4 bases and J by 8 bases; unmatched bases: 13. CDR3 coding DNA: TGTGCCAGCAGCCCAAAGTCCCGGGACAGGGCTGATGAGCAGTTCTTC. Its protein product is CASSPKSRDRADEQFF.

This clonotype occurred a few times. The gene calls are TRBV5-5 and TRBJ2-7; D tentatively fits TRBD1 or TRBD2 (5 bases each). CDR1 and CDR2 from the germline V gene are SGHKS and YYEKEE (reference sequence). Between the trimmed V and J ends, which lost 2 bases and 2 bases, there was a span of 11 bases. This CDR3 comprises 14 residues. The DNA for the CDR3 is TGTGCCAGCAGCTTATGGGACGCCACCTACGAGCAGTACTTC. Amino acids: CASSLWDATYEQYF.

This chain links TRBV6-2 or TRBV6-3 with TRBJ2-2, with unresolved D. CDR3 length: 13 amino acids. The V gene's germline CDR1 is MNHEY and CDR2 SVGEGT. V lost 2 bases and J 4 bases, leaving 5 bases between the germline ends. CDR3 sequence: CASSYATTGELFF. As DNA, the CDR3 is TGTGCCAGCAGTTACGCAACCACCGGGGAGCTGTTTTTT.